This T cell receptor (beta chain) was retrieved from a study of regulatory T cells in long-lasting Graves disease. This CDR3 region has 17 residues. Trimming removed 1 base from V and 5 bases from J; junction bases left unmatched: 12. Looked up from germline, CDR1 is SGHVS and CDR2 is FNYEAQ. In building TCR beta libraries, iRepertoire HTBI primers were used together with Arm-PCR of CDR3 regions. One entry per CDR3 protein results from TCRdb running MiXCR on the multiplex PCR reads. The repertoire holds hundreds of thousands of distinct CDR3 sequences, with 16% as singletons. The time point here: newly diagnosed GD, antithyroid drugs for less than 3 months. RNA from PBMCs was the source of the TCR library. The same sample was also studied in work on T cells in Graves' hyperthyroidism and ophthalmopathy.

This clonotype originated in a man in his forties with Graves disease. The genes are TRBV7-6 and TRBJ2-7, with TRBD2 identical over 9 bases. The specimen was peripheral blood mononuclear cells (PBMCs), collected at new diagnosis, from a patient treated with antithyroid drugs. As DNA, the CDR3 is TGTGCCAGCAGCTTAGATGAGGCTAGCGGGGCTCGTCACGAGCAGTACTTC. It translates to CASSLDEASGARHEQYF.